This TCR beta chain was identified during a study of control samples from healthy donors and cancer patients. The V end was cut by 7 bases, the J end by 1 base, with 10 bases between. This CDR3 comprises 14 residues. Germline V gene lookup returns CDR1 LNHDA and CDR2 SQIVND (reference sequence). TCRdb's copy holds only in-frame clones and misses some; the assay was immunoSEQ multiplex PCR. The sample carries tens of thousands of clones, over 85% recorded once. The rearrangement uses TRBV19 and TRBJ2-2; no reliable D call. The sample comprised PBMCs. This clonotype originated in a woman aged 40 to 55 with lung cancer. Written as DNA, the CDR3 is TGTGCCAGTACTTTCGGCCTGAACACCGGGGAGCTGTTTTTT. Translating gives CASTFGLNTGELFF.